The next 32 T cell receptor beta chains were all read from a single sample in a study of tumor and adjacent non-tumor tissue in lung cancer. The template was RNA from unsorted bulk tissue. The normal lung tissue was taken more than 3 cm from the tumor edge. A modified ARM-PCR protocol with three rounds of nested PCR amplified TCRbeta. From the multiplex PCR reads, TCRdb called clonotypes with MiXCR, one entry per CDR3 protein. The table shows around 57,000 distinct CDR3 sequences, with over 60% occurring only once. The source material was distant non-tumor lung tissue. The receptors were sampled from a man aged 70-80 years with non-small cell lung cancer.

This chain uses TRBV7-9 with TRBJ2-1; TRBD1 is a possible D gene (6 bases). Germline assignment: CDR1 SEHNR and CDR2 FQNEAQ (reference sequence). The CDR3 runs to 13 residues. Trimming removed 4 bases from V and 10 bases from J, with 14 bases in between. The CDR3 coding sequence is TGTGCCAGCAGCTGCTCAGGGGCAGGGGAGCAGTTCTTC. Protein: CASSCSGAGEQFF. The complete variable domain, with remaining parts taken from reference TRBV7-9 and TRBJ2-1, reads DTGVSQNPRHKITKRGQNVTFRCDPISEHNRLYWYRQTLGQGPEFLTYFQNEAQLEKSRLLSDRFSAERPKGSFSTLEIQRTEQGDSAMYLCASSCSGAGEQFFGPGTRLTVL.

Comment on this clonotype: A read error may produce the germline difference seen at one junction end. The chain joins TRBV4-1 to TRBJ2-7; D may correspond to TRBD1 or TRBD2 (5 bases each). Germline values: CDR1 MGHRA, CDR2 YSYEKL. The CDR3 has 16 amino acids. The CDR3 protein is CASSQGAGQTTYEQYF. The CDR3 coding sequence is TGCGCCAGCAGTCAAGGGGCGGGCCAGACTACATACGAGCAGTACTTC.

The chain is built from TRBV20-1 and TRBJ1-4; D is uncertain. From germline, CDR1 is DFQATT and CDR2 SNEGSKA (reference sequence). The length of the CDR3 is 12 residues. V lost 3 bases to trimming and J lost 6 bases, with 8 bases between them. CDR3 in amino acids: CSASIRDEKLFF. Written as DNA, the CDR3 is TGCAGTGCTAGCATAAGGGATGAAAAACTGTTTTTT.

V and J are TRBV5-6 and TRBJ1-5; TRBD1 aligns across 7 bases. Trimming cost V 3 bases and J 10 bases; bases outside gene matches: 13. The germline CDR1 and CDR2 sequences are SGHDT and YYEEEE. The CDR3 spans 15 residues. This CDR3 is CASSSMGQSGHPQHF. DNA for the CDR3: TGTGCCAGCAGCTCCATGGGACAGTCGGGGCACCCCCAGCATTTT.

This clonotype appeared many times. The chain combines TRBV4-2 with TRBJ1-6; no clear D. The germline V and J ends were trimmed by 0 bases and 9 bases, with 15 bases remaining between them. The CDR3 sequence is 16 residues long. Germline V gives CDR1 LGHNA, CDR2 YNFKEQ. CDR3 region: CASSQDRPNTGSPLHF. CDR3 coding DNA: TGTGCCAGCAGCCAAGACAGACCGAATACTGGTTCACCCCTCCACTTT.

DNA for the CDR3: TGCAGTGCTAGAGTTCAAGGGGCAGAGACCCAGTACTTC. It codes for CSARVQGAETQYF. The chain is built from TRBV20-1 and TRBJ2-5; weak D call: TRBD1 (5 bases). V was clipped by 1 base and J by 4 bases, with 10 bases between them. The CDR3 consists of 13 residues. CDR1 is DFQATT and CDR2 is SNEGSKA in the germline V gene (reference sequence).

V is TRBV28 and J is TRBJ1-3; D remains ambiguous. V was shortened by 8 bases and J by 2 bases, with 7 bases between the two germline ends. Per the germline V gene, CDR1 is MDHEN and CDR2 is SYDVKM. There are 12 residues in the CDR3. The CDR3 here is CASRAAGNTIYF. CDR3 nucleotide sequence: TGTGCCAGCCGGGCAGCTGGAAACACCATATATTTT.

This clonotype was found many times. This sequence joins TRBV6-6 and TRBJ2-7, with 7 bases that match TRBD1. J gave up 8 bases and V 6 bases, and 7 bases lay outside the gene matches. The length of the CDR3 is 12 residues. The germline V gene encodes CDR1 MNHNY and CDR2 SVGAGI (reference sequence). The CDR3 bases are TGTGCCAGCAGGGAACAGGGGTCCAAGCAGTACTTC. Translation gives CASREQGSKQYF.

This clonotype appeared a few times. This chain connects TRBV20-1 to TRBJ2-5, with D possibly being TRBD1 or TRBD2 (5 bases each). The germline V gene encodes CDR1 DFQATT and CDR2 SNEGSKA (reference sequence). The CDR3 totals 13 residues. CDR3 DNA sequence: TGCAGGGCCGGGACCTCCAAACAAGAGACCCAGTACTTC. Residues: CRAGTSKQETQYF.

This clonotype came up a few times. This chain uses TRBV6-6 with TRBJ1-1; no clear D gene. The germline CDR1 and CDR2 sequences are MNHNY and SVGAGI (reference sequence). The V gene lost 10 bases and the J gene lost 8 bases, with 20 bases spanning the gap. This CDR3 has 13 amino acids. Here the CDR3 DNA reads TGTGCCAACACCGTTAGTCCTCGTTCCGAAGCTTTCTTT. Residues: CANTVSPRSEAFF.

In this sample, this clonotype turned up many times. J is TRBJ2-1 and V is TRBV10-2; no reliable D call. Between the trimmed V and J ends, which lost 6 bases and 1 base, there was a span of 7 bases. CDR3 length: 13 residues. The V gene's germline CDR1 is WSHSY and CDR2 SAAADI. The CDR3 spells CASRRGSYNEQFF. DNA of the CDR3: TGCGCCAGCAGGCGCGGTTCCTACAATGAGCAGTTCTTC.

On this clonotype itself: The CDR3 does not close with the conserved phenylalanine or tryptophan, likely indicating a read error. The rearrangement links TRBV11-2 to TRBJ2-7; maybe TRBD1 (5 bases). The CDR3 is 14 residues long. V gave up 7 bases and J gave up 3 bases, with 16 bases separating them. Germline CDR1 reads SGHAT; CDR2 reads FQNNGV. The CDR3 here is CASNIGDRNYEQYS. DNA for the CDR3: TGTGCCAGCAACATAGGAGACAGAAACTACGAGCAGTACTCC.

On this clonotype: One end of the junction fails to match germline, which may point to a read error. The CDR3 sequence: CASSAGDSSGANALAF. CDR3 DNA sequence: TGTGCCAGCAGTGCCGGGGACAGCTCTGGGGCCAACGCCCTGGCTTTC. This rearrangement joins TRBV6-1 to TRBJ2-6; 7 nucleotides agree with TRBD1. There are 16 residues in the CDR3. Germline-derived CDR1 and CDR2 are MNHNS and SASEGT.

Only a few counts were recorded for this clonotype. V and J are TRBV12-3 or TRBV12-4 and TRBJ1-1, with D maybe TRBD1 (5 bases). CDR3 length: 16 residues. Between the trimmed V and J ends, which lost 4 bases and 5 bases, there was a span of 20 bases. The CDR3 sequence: CASSSRPQGLWTEAFF. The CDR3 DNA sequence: TGTGCCAGCAGTTCTCGACCCCAGGGTTTGTGGACTGAAGCTTTCTTT.

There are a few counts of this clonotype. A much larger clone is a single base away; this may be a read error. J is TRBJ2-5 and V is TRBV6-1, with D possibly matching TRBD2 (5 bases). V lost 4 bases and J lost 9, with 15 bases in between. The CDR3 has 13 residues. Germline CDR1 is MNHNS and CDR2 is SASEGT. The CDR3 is CASSADYSKAQYF. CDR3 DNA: TGTGCCAGCAGTGCCGACTACTCAAAGGCCCAGTACTTC.

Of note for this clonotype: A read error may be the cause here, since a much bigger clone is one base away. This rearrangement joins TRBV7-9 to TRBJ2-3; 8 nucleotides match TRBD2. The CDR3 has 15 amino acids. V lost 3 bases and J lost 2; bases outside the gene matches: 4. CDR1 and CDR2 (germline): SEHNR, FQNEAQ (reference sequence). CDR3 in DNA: TGTGCCAGCAGCTTGAGCGGGGGTAACACAGATACGCAGTATTTT. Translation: CASSLSGGNTDTQYF.

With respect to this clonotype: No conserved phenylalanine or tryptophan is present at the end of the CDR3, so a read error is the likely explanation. The CDR3 spells CASNSNSNQPQHS. The CDR3 bases are TGTGCCAGCAATTCTAATAGCAATCAGCCCCAGCATTCT. V and J are TRBV6-6 and TRBJ1-5, with D hard to call. The CDR3 sequence is 13 residues long. V lost 7 bases and J lost 0, with 7 bases in between. CDR1 is MNHNY and CDR2 is SVGAGI in the germline V gene (reference sequence).

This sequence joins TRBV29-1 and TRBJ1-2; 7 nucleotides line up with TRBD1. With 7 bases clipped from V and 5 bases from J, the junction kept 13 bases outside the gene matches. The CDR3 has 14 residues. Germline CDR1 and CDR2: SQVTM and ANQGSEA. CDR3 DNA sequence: TGCAGCGCTACGGGAGGGGGCGCAGAATATGGCTACACCTTC. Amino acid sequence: CSATGGGAEYGYTF.

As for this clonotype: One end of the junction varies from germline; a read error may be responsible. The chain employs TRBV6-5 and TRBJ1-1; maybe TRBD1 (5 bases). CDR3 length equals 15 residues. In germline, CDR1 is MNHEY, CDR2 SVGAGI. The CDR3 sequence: CASGYPGHRGTEAFF. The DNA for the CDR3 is TGTGCCAGCGGTTACCCCGGACACCGGGGCACTGAAGCTTTCTTT.

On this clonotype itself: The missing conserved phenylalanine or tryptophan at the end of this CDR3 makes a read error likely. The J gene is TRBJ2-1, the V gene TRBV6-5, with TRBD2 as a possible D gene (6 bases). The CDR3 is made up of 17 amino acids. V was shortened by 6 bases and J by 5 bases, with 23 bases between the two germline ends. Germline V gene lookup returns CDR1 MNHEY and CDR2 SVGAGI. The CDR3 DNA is TGTGCCAGCAGACGACTAGTGGGAGAACGATTGGACAATGAGCAGTTCCTC. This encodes CASRRLVGERLDNEQFL.

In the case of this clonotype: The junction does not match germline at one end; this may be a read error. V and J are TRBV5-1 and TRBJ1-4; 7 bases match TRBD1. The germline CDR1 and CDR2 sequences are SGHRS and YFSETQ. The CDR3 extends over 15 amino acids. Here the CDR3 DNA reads TGCACCAGCAGCTTTTCGTCGGACAGGATTGAAAAACTGTTTTTT. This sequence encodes CTSSFSSDRIEKLFF. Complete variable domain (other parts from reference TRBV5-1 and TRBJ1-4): KAGVTQTPRYLIKTRGQQVTLSCSPISGHRSVSWYQQTPGQGLQFLFEYFSETQRNKGNFPGRFSGRQFSNSRSEMNVSTLELGDSALYLCTSSFSSDRIEKLFFGSGTQLSVL.

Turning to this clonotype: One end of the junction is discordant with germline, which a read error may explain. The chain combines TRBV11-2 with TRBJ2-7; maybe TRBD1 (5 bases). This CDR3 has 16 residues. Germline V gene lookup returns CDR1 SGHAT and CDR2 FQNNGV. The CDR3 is CASSLLRFVGAGEQYF. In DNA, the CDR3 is TGCGCCAGCAGCTTACTGCGTTTCGTTGGGGCTGGCGAGCAGTACTTC.

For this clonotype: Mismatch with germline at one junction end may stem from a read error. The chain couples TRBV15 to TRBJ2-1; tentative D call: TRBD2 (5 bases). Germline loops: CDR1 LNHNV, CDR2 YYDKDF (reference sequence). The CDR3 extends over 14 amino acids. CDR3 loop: CATSRDGGNNEQSF. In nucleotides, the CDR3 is TGTGCCACCAGCAGAGATGGAGGCAACAATGAGCAGTCCTTC.

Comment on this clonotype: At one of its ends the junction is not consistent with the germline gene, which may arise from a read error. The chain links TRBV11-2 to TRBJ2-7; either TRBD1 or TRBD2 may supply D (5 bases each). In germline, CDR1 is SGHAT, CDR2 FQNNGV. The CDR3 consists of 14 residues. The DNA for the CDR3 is TGTGCCAGCAGCGAGGGTGACAGAAACTACGAGCGGTACTTT. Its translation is CASSEGDRNYERYF.

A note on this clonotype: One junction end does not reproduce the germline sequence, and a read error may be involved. For the CDR3, the DNA is TGTGCCAGCGGAAGACAGGGGATTGGTGTGAACATTGAAGCTTTCTTC. This gives the protein CASGRQGIGVNIEAFF. V is TRBV28 and J is TRBJ1-1, with TRBD1 matching 8 bases. In germline, CDR1 is MDHEN, CDR2 SYDVKM. The CDR3 runs to 16 residues.

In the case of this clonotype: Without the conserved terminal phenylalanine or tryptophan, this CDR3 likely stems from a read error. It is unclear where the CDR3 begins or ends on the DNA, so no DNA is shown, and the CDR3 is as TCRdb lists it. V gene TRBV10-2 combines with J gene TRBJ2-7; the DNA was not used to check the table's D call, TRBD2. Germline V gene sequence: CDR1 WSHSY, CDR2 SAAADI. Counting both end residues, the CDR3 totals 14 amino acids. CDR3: CASSVKAGGDPYYL.

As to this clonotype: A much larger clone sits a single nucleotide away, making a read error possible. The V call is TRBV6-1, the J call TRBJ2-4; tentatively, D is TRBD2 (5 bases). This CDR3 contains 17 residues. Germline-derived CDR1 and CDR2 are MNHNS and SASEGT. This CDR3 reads CASSEVVGGLAKNIQCF. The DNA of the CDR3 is TGTGCCAGCAGTGAAGTCGTAGGAGGTCTAGCCAAAAACATTCAGTGCTTC.

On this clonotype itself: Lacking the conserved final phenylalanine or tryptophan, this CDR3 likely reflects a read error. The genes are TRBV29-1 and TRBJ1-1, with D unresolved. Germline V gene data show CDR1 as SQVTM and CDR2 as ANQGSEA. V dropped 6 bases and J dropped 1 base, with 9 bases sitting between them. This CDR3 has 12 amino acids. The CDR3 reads CSVRRGNTEAFS. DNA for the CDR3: TGCAGCGTGCGGAGAGGGAACACTGAAGCTTTCTCT.

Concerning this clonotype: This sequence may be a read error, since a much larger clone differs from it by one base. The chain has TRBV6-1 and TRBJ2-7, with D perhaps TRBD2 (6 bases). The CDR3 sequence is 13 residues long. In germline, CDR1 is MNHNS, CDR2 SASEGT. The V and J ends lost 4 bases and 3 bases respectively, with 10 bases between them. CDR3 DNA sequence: TGTGCCAGCAGTGGGACTATCCACTACGAGCAGTACTTC. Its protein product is CASSGTIHYEQYF.

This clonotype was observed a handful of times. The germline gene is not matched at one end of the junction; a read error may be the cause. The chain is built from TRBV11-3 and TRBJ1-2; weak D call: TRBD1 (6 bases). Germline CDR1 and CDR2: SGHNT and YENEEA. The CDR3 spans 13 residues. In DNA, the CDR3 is TGTGCCAGCAGCTTAGTTCGACAGGATGGCTGCACCTTC. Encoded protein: CASSLVRQDGCTF.

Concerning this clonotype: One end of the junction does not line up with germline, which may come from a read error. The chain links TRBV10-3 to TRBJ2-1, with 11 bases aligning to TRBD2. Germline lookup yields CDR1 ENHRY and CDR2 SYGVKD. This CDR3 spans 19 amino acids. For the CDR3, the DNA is TGTGTCATCAGTGAGTCGGTGGGGATAGCGGGAGGGAGAATTAATGAGCAGTTCTTC. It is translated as CVISESVGIAGGRINEQFF.

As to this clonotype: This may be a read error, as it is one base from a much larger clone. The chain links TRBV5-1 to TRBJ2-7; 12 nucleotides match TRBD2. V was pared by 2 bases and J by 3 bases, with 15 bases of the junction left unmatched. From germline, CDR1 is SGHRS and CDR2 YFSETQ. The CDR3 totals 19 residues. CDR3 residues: CASSLRTSGVAVMVYEQYF. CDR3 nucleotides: TGCGCCAGCAGCTTAAGGACTAGCGGGGTGGCCGTCATGGTCTACGAGCAGTACTTC.